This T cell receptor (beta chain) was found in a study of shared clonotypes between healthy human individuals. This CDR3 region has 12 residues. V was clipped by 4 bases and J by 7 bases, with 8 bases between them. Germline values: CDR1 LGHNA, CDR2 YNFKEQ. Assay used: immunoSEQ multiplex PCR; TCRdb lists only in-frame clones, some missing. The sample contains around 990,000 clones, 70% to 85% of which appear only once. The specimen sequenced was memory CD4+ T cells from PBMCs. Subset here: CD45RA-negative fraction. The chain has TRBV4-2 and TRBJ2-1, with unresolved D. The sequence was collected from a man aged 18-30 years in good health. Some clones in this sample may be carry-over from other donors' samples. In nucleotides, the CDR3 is TGTGCCAGCAGCCCCCAAGGGAATGAGCAGTTCTTC. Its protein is CASSPQGNEQFF.